Following are 3 T cell receptor beta chains from one sample sequenced in a study of cytomegalovirus exposure and HLA in healthy donors. This PCR relied on a set of 60 Vbeta primers and 13 Jbeta primers. TCRdb's copy holds only in-frame clones and misses some; the assay was immunoSEQ multiplex PCR. This repertoire comprises 150,000 or so clones; its ten largest clones make up roughly 1.6%. The sample consisted of PBMCs. These receptors came from a woman aged 45-59 years in good health and CMV-seronegative.

J is TRBJ2-7 and V is TRBV14; 8 nucleotides align to TRBD1. Germline CDR1 reads SGHDN; CDR2 reads FVKESK. The CDR3 has 14 residues. The V gene end was trimmed by 5 bases and the J gene end by 4 bases; junction bases not matched to a gene: 7. The CDR3 nucleotides are TGTGCCAGCAGCAACGACAGGGGTGCATACGAGCAGTACTTC. This gives the protein CASSNDRGAYEQYF.

This rearrangement joins TRBV30 to TRBJ2-3, with D tentatively TRBD1 (6 bases). Germline lookup yields CDR1 GTSNPN and CDR2 SVGIG (reference sequence). The V and J ends lost 2 bases and 3 bases respectively, with 15 bases between them. CDR3 size: 15 residues. CDR3 coding DNA: TGTGCCTGGAGTATCGGACAGCTAGGAACAGATACGCAGTATTTT. Amino acids: CAWSIGQLGTDTQYF.

This chain uses TRBV5-1 with TRBJ1-1, with D possibly matching TRBD1 (5 bases). The germline V gene has CDR1 SGHRS and CDR2 YFSETQ. CDR3 length equals 14 residues. Trimming pared 0 bases from V and 7 bases from J, leaving 13 bases between. CDR3 in DNA: TGCGCCAGCAGCTTGGCGGGGGGGGAGAATGAAGCTTTCTTT. Protein product: CASSLAGGENEAFF.